A selection of T cell receptor beta chains follows, all from one sample in a study of cytomegalovirus exposure and HLA in healthy donors. Here immunoSEQ multiplex PCR was the method, and the copy in TCRdb shows in-frame clones only, minus some. Altogether more than 130,000 clones are present, more than 70% being singletons, with the ten largest covering 4% to 6%. The sequenced material came from PBMCs. The source of these receptors is a woman aged 45-60 years in good health and CMV-seronegative. Each CDR3 is given with its conserved first and last residue. Each record gives: D gene, clone size, V gene, J gene, CDR3 DNA, CDR3 protein. D genes are given only for firm matches. Not all rows give a size; the values are once, few, many and, for expanded clones, a class.

TRBD1	-	TRBV28	TRBJ2-2	TGTGCCAGCAGTTTTGGAGACAGGGACACCGGGGAGCTGTTTTTT	CASSFGDRDTGELFF
-	-	TRBV27	TRBJ2-1	TGTGCCAGCAGTCCAGGGGAGATTAGCAATGAGCAGTTCTTC	CASSPGEISNEQFF
TRBD1	many	TRBV19	TRBJ1-1	TGTGCCAGTAGCGCTACAGGGGGCGGTGACACTGAAGCTTTCTTT	CASSATGGGDTEAFF
-	-	TRBV7-3	TRBJ2-3	TGTGCCAGCAGCTGGCGGAACACAGATACGCAGTATTTT	CASSWRNTDTQYF
-	-	TRBV5-1	TRBJ2-2	TGCGCCAGCAGGGTTCAGACGGGGAACACCGGGGAGCTGTTTTTT	CASRVQTGNTGELFF
-	-	TRBV5-1	TRBJ1-6	TGCGCCAGCAGCTTGGCCGGGGAATCACCCCTCCACTTT	CASSLAGESPLHF
TRBD2	-	TRBV7-3	TRBJ2-3	TGTGCCAGCAGCCCTAAGGGACTAGCGGGGGGAGGTGATACGCAGTATTTT	CASSPKGLAGGGDTQYF
-	-	TRBV5-4	TRBJ2-7	TGTGCCAGCAGCTTGAGTACTGGGGCGCGTGAGCAGTACTTC	CASSLSTGAREQYF
-	-	TRBV27	TRBJ2-1	TGTGCCAGCAGTACGCCGGGACACAGGAATGAGCAGTTCTTC	CASSTPGHRNEQFF
TRBD1	-	TRBV19	TRBJ2-5	TGTGCCAGTAGTGCTCGGACAGGGGTGGGAGAGACCCAGTACTTC	CASSARTGVGETQYF
TRBD1	few	TRBV5-1	TRBJ1-1	TGCGCCAGCAGCTGGGGACAGCAGATGAACACTGAAGCTTTCTTT	CASSWGQQMNTEAFF
-	-	TRBV5-6	TRBJ2-5	TGTGCCAGCAGCTTGGCTAGTGGAACGGCGACCCAGTACTTC	CASSLASGTATQYF
-	-	TRBV9	TRBJ2-7	TGTGCCAGCAGCCCTAGGACAGTAAGCTCCTACGAGCAGTACTTC	CASSPRTVSSYEQYF
TRBD1	-	TRBV7-6	TRBJ1-2	TGTGCCAGCAGCCCGACAGGGGGCGGGGGCTACACCTTC	CASSPTGGGGYTF